These T cell receptor beta chains were read from a single sample in a study of blood T cell repertoires in COVID-19. Sequenced by immunoSEQ multiplex PCR; TCRdb stores in-frame clones only, minus some. Among around 39,000 clones listed, about 86% were seen once. What was sequenced was peripheral blood. All receptors derive from a man aged 35 to 55 with active COVID-19. Both conserved end residues are part of each CDR3. A D gene is named only where the DNA matches it firmly. For some rows the clone size is stated as once, few or many, or as a class when expanded; others skip it.

v_gene,d_gene,len,j_gene,abundance,CDR3nt,CDR3aa
TRBV4-2,.,14,TRBJ2-1,.,TGTGCCAGCAGCCAACGGTTATCCTACAATGAGCAGTTCTTC,CASSQRLSYNEQFF
TRBV28,.,13,TRBJ1-2,.,TGTGCCAGCACCCTCGACAGGCCCTATGGCTACACCTTC,CASTLDRPYGYTF
TRBV6-2/TRBV6-3,.,14,TRBJ2-1,.,TGTGCCAGCAGTGCGGGGAGGATGGGCGGTGAGCAGTTCTTC,CASSAGRMGGEQFF
TRBV10-3,.,15,TRBJ2-6,.,TGTGCCATCAACTCTGGGGAGGCTGGGGCCAACGTCCTGACTTTC,CAINSGEAGANVLTF
TRBV13,.,15,TRBJ1-4,.,TGTGCCAGCAGCTTAGGGCTCTCGACTAGGGAAAAACTGTTTTTT,CASSLGLSTREKLFF
TRBV28,.,15,TRBJ1-1,.,TGTGCCAGCAGTTATGGGCAGGGTACGAGCACTGAAGCTTTCTTT,CASSYGQGTSTEAFF
TRBV6-2/TRBV6-3,.,15,TRBJ1-2,.,TGTGCCAGCATCTACTCTGGGCAGCTTAACTATGGCTACACCTTC,CASIYSGQLNYGYTF
TRBV19,.,14,TRBJ1-5,few,TGTGCCAGTGATAGGAGGATTAGCAATCAGCCCCAGCATTTT,CASDRRISNQPQHF
TRBV6-1,TRBD2,17,TRBJ2-7,.,TGTGCCAGCAGTGGGTCAACGGGACTAGGAGGGCTCTACGAGCAGTACTTC,CASSGSTGLGGLYEQYF
TRBV9,TRBD2,16,TRBJ2-1,.,TGTGCCAGCAGCCCAGCCAGCGGGAGCTCCTACAATGAGCAGTTCTTC,CASSPASGSSYNEQFF
TRBV5-1,.,13,TRBJ1-2,.,TGCGCCAGCAGCTTGACCCAGGGTCAGGGCTACACCTTC,CASSLTQGQGYTF